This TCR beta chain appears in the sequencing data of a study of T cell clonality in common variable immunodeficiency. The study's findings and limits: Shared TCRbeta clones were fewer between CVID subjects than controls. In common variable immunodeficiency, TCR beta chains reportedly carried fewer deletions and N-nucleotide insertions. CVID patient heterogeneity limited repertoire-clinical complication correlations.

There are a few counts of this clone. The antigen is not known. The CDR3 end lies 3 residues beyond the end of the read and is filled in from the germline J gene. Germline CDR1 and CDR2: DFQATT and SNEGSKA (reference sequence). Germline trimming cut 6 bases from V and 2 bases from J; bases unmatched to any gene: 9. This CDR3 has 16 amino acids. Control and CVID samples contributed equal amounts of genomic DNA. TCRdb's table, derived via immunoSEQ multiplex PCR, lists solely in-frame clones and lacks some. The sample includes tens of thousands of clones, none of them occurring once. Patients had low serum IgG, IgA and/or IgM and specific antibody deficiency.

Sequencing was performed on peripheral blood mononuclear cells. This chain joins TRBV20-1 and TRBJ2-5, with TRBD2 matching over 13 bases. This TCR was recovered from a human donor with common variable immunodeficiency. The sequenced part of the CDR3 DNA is TGCAGTGCCTCCCTTACTAGCGGGGGGGTTCAAGAGACC. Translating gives CSASLTSGGVQET. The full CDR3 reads CSASLTSGGVQETQYF.